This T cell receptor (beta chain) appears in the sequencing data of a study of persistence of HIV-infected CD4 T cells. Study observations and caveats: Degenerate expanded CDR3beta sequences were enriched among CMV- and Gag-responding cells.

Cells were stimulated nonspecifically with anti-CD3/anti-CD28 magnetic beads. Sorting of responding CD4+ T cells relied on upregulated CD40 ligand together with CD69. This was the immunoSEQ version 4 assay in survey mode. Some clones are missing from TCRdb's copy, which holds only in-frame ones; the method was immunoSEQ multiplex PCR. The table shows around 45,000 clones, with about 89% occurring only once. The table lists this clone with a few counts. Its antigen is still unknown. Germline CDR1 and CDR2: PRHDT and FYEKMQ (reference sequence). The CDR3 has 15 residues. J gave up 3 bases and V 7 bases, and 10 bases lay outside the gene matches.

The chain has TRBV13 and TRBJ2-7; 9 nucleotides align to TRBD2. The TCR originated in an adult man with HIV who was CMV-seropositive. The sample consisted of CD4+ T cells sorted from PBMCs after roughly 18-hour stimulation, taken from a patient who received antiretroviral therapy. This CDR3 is CASTWRLAGSYEQYF. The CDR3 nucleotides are TGTGCCAGCACCTGGCGGCTAGCGGGGAGCTACGAGCAGTACTTC.